These T cell receptor beta chains were read from a single sample in a study of blood T cell repertoires in COVID-19. Here immunoSEQ multiplex PCR was the method, and the copy in TCRdb shows in-frame clones only, minus some. Of 150,000 to 200,000 clones in the sample, around 85% were seen once. Sequencing was performed on peripheral blood. The receptors here all came from a woman in her sixties with COVID-19, enrolled during active disease. Each CDR3 is given with its conserved first and last residue. Each record gives: J gene, D gene, V gene, CDR3 length, clone size, CDR3 DNA, CDR3 protein. D genes are given only for firm matches. Clone size appears in some rows only: once, few, many, or a class for an expanded clone.

TRBJ2-1,TRBD2,TRBV3-1/TRBV3-2,17,-,TGTGCCAGCAGCCCATCGGCTAGCGGGAGCTGGCTGAATGAGCAGTTCTTC,CASSPSASGSWLNEQFF
TRBJ2-7,TRBD2,TRBV11-2,14,-,TGTGCCAGCAGCTTTGGCGGGAGAAGTTCCGAGCAGTACTTC,CASSFGGRSSEQYF
TRBJ2-7,TRBD1,TRBV6-5,15,-,TGTGCCAGCAGTTACTCGGGACAGTCGGGTTACGAGCAGTACTTC,CASSYSGQSGYEQYF
TRBJ2-2,-,TRBV5-4,13,once,TGTGCCAGCAGCCAACAGGGATCAGGGGAGCTGTTTTTT,CASSQQGSGELFF
TRBJ1-6,-,TRBV9,12,-,TGTGCCAGCAGGCAGGGGAATTCACCCCTCCACTTT,CASRQGNSPLHF
TRBJ1-5,TRBD1,TRBV6-6,17,-,TGTGCCAGCAGCCGATCGACAGGGGGCGGTCGGAATCAGCCCCAGCATTTT,CASSRSTGGGRNQPQHF
TRBJ1-6,-,TRBV24-1,16,-,TGTGCCACCAGTGACCCGCGACGGGGGGATAATTCACCCCTCCACTTT,CATSDPRRGDNSPLHF
TRBJ2-1,TRBD2,TRBV6-2/TRBV6-3,15,-,TGTGCCAGCAGCCAACTAGCGGAAGACTACAATGAGCAGTTCTTC,CASSQLAEDYNEQFF
TRBJ2-5,TRBD2,TRBV10-2,14,-,TGCGCCAGCAGCTGGACTAGGCCCGCCGAGACCCAGTACTTC,CASSWTRPAETQYF
TRBJ2-1,-,TRBV5-4,15,-,TGTGCCAGCAGCTTGAGGCGGCCTAGCTACAATGAGCAGTTCTTC,CASSLRRPSYNEQFF
TRBJ2-6,TRBD1,TRBV19,17,-,TGTGCCAGTAGTCCCGGGACAGGGGAGTCTGGGGCCAACGTCCTGACTTTC,CASSPGTGESGANVLTF
TRBJ1-4,-,TRBV9,16,-,TGTGCCAGCAGCGTAGAGGGCAGGGCCCCGTACGAAAAACTGTTTTTT,CASSVEGRAPYEKLFF
TRBJ2-2,-,TRBV6-2/TRBV6-3,16,-,TGTGCCAGCAGTTTGGGCACCGCAGGGAACACCGGGGAGCTGTTTTTT,CASSLGTAGNTGELFF
TRBJ2-7,-,TRBV20-1,10,-,TGCAGTGCCGGACAGTACGAGCAGTACTTC,CSAGQYEQYF
TRBJ2-7,-,TRBV24-1,12,-,TGTGCCACCAGTGATCTCTATGACGAGCAGTACTTC,CATSDLYDEQYF
TRBJ1-5,-,TRBV18,15,-,TGTGCCAGCTTACCTAGCATTAGTGAAGGTCAGCCCCAGCATTTT,CASLPSISEGQPQHF
TRBJ1-5,-,TRBV19,14,-,TGTGCCAGTAGTACCTACAGGGTGGATCAGCCCCAGCATTTT,CASSTYRVDQPQHF
TRBJ1-2,-,TRBV27,14,-,TGTGCCAGCAGTTTAGAGGCGCGTTTGAATGGCTACACCTTC,CASSLEARLNGYTF
TRBJ1-5,-,TRBV10-1,12,-,TGCGCCAGCAGTGAGTCACTTCAGCCCCAGCATTTT,CASSESLQPQHF
TRBJ2-7,TRBD1,TRBV27,14,few,TGTGCCAGCAGCCAATGGGACAGGAGTGGGAAGCAGTACTTC,CASSQWDRSGKQYF
TRBJ2-7,-,TRBV2,12,-,TGTGCCAGCAGTCCCGGCTCCTACGAGCAGTACTTC,CASSPGSYEQYF
TRBJ2-5,TRBD2,TRBV25-1,15,-,TGTGCCAGCAGTGGTCTAGCGGGGAATGCAGAGACCCAGTACTTC,CASSGLAGNAETQYF
TRBJ2-7,TRBD2,TRBV20-1,11,-,TGCAGCTGGCTAGCGGGAGGCGAGCAGTACTTC,CSWLAGGEQYF
TRBJ2-5,-,TRBV11-2,14,-,TGTGCCAGCAGCTTAAATTGGGGAGGAGAGACCCAGTACTTC,CASSLNWGGETQYF
TRBJ2-7,TRBD1,TRBV11-3,12,-,TGTGCCTCCCAACAGGGGTCCCACGAGCAGTACTTC,CASQQGSHEQYF
TRBJ1-2,TRBD1,TRBV7-3,15,-,TGTGCCAGCAGCTTGGGGACAGGGTCTAACTATGGCTACACCTTC,CASSLGTGSNYGYTF
TRBJ1-3,-,TRBV6-5,15,-,TGTGCCAGCAGTCGAACAGTGATCTCTGGAAACACCATATATTTT,CASSRTVISGNTIYF
TRBJ1-2,-,TRBV30,13,-,TGTGCCTGGAGTCCAGGGATTTACTATGGCTACACCTTC,CAWSPGIYYGYTF
TRBJ1-1,-,TRBV19,14,-,TGTGCCAGTAGTCGGAGGGGCGGAAACACTGAAGCTTTCTTT,CASSRRGGNTEAFF
TRBJ1-1,-,TRBV5-6,14,once,TGTGCCAGCAGCTTCTCCCGGAGGGCCGCTGAAGCTTTCTTT,CASSFSRRAAEAFF
TRBJ2-1,TRBD1,TRBV11-2,16,-,TGTGCCAGCAGCTTAGCAACAGGGGGACGATACAATGAGCAGTTCTTC,CASSLATGGRYNEQFF
TRBJ2-6,-,TRBV6-2/TRBV6-3,14,-,TGTGCCAGCAGTTACTCCCGTGGGGCCAACGTCCTGACTTTC,CASSYSRGANVLTF
TRBJ1-4,-,TRBV5-1,14,-,TGCGCCAGCAGCTTGGCCGGGGTAGGTGAAAAACTGTTTTTT,CASSLAGVGEKLFF